The 20 T cell receptor beta chains below come from one sample, sequenced in a study of early T cells in non-severe SARS-CoV-2 infection. TCRdb processed the 5' RACE reads anew with MiXCR; each CDR3 protein has one entry. This table holds 30,000 to 40,000 distinct CDR3 sequences, roughly 9.3% found once. Sequenced: whole blood. The receptor source for this set is an adult who was a healthcare worker with PCR-confirmed SARS-CoV-2 infection or an uninfected control (not recorded which).

This clonotype was recorded at least ten times. The V gene is TRBV30, the J gene TRBJ2-1; unclear D gene. V shed 0 bases and J shed 8 bases, with 14 bases lying between them. Germline CDR1 GTSNPN, CDR2 SVGIG (reference sequence). This CDR3 is built from 14 residues. The CDR3 loop is CAWSVKGFFDEQFF. In nucleotides, the CDR3 is TGTGCCTGGAGTGTTAAGGGTTTCTTCGATGAGCAGTTCTTC. Based on the CDR3 plus reference TRBV30 and TRBJ2-1, the full variable domain is SQTIHQWPATLVQPVGSPLSLECTVEGTSNPNLYWYRQAAGRGLQLLFYSVGIGQISSEVPQNLSASRPQDRQFILSSKKLLLSDSGFYLCAWSVKGFFDEQFFGPGTRLTVL.

The chain combines TRBV5-5 with TRBJ1-1, with no clear D. The CDR3 sequence is 14 residues long. With 0 bases removed from V and 3 bases from J, the gap between germline ends came to 9 bases. CDR1 and CDR2 (germline): SGHKS, YYEKEE (reference sequence). CDR3 loop: CASSLETLDTEAFF. The CDR3 coding sequence is TGTGCCAGCAGCTTGGAGACGCTAGACACTGAAGCTTTCTTT.

The rearrangement joins TRBV12-3 or TRBV12-4 to TRBJ1-1; D is unresolved. Trimming pared 6 bases from V and 5 bases from J, leaving 7 bases between. CDR3 length: 11 residues. The CDR3 loop is CASSPGTEAFF. The CDR3 nucleotides are TGTGCCAGCAGCCCCGGGACTGAAGCTTTCTTT.

Ten or more counts support this clonotype. The chain links TRBV7-3 to TRBJ1-6, with D maybe TRBD1 (6 bases). Trimming stripped 4 bases from V and 10 bases from J, with 17 bases between. Germline-derived CDR1 and CDR2 are SGHTA and FQGTGA. This CDR3 spans 15 amino acids. The CDR3 protein is CASSSAGGEGSPLHF. The CDR3 bases are TGTGCCAGCAGCTCAGCGGGGGGCGAGGGATCACCCCTCCACTTT.

This clonotype has only a few counts. The chain couples TRBV19 to TRBJ1-2; D possibly corresponds to TRBD1 (6 bases). The CDR3 totals 12 residues. The V end was cut by 5 bases, the J end by 7 bases, with 11 bases between. Germline CDR1 LNHDA, CDR2 SQIVND (reference sequence). CDR3 amino acids: CASSGTGFGYTF. CDR3 bases: TGTGCCAGTAGTGGAACAGGGTTTGGCTACACCTTC.

The table lists this clonotype with many counts. J is TRBJ1-1 and V is TRBV6-2 or TRBV6-3; 7 bases are shared with TRBD1. CDR1 and CDR2 from the germline V gene are MNHEY and SVGEGT. The ends lost 7 bases at V and 4 bases at J; junction bases unmatched: 15. This CDR3 spans 16 amino acids. CDR3 amino acids: CASITYRGSVVTEAFF. CDR3 coding DNA: TGTGCCAGCATTACTTACAGGGGTTCCGTGGTCACTGAAGCTTTCTTT.

This clonotype came up many times. CDR3 coding DNA: TGCGCCAGCAGTCTGGACACCGGAGTCTACGAGCAGTACTTC. Encoded protein: CASSLDTGVYEQYF. This chain links TRBV4-3 with TRBJ2-7, with a tentative D call TRBD1 (5 bases). The CDR3 sequence is 14 residues long. Germline V lookup: CDR1 LGHNA, CDR2 YSLEER. Trimming pared 6 bases from V and 3 bases from J, leaving 15 bases between.

This clonotype has just a few counts. The V and J genes are TRBV6-1 and TRBJ1-1; no clear D gene. CDR1 MNHNS and CDR2 SASEGT come from the germline V gene. The CDR3 sequence is 10 residues long. The V gene lost 2 bases and the J gene lost 5 bases, with 0 bases spanning the gap. The CDR3 sequence: CASSETEAFF. In DNA, the CDR3 is TGTGCCAGCAGTGAAACTGAAGCTTTCTTT.

This clonotype has just a few counts. CDR3: CASSRTSLETQYF. The CDR3 DNA follows: TGTGCCAGCAGCAGGACTAGTTTGGAGACCCAGTACTTC. The chain combines TRBV9 with TRBJ2-5; 7 bases fit TRBD2. Germline values: CDR1 SGDLS, CDR2 YYNGEE. The CDR3 length is 13 residues. J gave up 5 bases and V 4 bases, and 5 bases lay outside the gene matches.

At least ten counts were recorded for this clonotype. The chain carries TRBV5-1 and TRBJ2-7, with a possible D match to TRBD1 (5 bases). V lost 4 bases, J lost 0 bases, and 8 bases lay in between. Germline values: CDR1 SGHRS, CDR2 YFSETQ. The CDR3 has 13 residues. The CDR3 nucleotides read TGCGCCAGCAGCCCTGGACACTCCTACGAGCAGTACTTC. It specifies CASSPGHSYEQYF.

This clonotype appeared many times. This chain uses TRBV5-4 with TRBJ1-4; D uncertain. The CDR3 is 16 amino acids. The germline gives CDR1 SGHNT, CDR2 YYREEE (reference sequence). V gave up 0 bases and J gave up 6 bases, with 15 bases separating them. The CDR3 sequence: CASSLDGLSTDEKLFF. The CDR3 region has the DNA TGTGCCAGCAGCTTGGATGGTCTCTCCACGGATGAAAAACTGTTTTTT.

The rearrangement links TRBV19 to TRBJ2-1; D possibly corresponds to TRBD2 (6 bases). This CDR3 has 14 residues. Germline-derived CDR1 and CDR2 are LNHDA and SQIVND (reference sequence). Between the trimmed V and J ends, which lost 5 bases and 7 bases, there was a span of 15 bases. The CDR3 DNA follows: TGTGCCAGTAGTGACCGGGGGTCCGTGAATGAGCAGTTCTTC. Amino acids: CASSDRGSVNEQFF.

This clonotype was seen repeatedly, ten times or more. The chain carries TRBV6-5 and TRBJ2-6; no definite D call. Trimming pared 1 base from V and 2 bases from J, leaving 6 bases between. Germline CDR1 is MNHEY and CDR2 is SVGAGI. The CDR3 sequence is 15 residues long. The CDR3 DNA is TGTGCCAGCAGTTACTTGGGCCCTGGGGCCAACGTCCTGACTTTC. Translation: CASSYLGPGANVLTF.

This clonotype was detected only a few times. V is TRBV29-1 and J is TRBJ1-5; TRBD1 agrees at 7 bases. The CDR3 is 13 amino acids. The germline gives CDR1 SQVTM, CDR2 ANQGSEA. The trim removed 6 bases at V and 7 bases at J, leaving 9 bases unmatched. In DNA form, the CDR3 reads TGCAGCGTAGTTACAGGGGTTGAGCAGCCCCAGCATTTT. Protein: CSVVTGVEQPQHF.

The chain recombines TRBV7-2 with TRBJ1-5, with D tentatively TRBD1 (5 bases). V was cut by 5 bases and J by 7 bases, with 21 bases left in between. This CDR3 contains 16 residues. Per the germline V gene, CDR1 is SGHTA and CDR2 is FQGNSA. The CDR3 DNA follows: TGTGCCAGCAGCAGGGGCACTCAGGGCGGTCGGCAGCCCCAGCATTTT. Encoded protein: CASSRGTQGGRQPQHF.

This clonotype was seen only a few times. As DNA, the CDR3 is TGCAGTGCCCCGGGACGGCGGGGCAATGAGCAGTTCTTC. It encodes CSAPGRRGNEQFF. The chain carries TRBV20-1 and TRBJ2-1; D perhaps matches TRBD2 (6 bases). Per the germline V gene, CDR1 is DFQATT and CDR2 is SNEGSKA (reference sequence). The CDR3 sequence is 13 residues long. Trimming removed 6 bases from V and 6 bases from J, with 15 bases in between.

At least ten counts were recorded for this clonotype. This chain's CDR3 is CASSLDPGRGAPNTGELFF. The CDR3 region has the DNA TGTGCCAGCAGTTTAGACCCGGGCCGGGGGGCCCCGAACACCGGGGAGCTGTTTTTT. The chain couples TRBV12-3 or TRBV12-4 to TRBJ2-2, with D possibly matching TRBD2 (7 bases). V was shortened by 1 base and J by 0 bases, with 18 bases between the two germline ends. The CDR3 extends over 19 amino acids.

This clonotype was observed many times. The genes are TRBV6-5 and TRBJ1-4; D possibly corresponds to TRBD1 (5 bases). V lost 6 bases to trimming and J lost 8 bases, with 22 bases between them. The CDR3 length is 16 residues. Germline CDR1 is MNHEY and CDR2 is SVGAGI. CDR3 sequence: CASSLRGASAVEKLFF. The DNA for the CDR3 is TGTGCCAGCAGCCTCCGTGGGGCCTCAGCGGTGGAAAAACTGTTTTTT.

This clonotype has ten or more counts. The J gene is TRBJ2-1, the V gene TRBV19, with 12 bases matching TRBD2. The trim removed 4 bases at V and 7 bases at J, leaving 5 bases unmatched. The germline CDR1 and CDR2 sequences are LNHDA and SQIVND (reference sequence). CDR3 size: 15 residues. The DNA of the CDR3 is TGTGCCAGTAGTAGCCTAGCGGGGGGGCCAAATGAGCAGTTCTTC. Translating gives CASSSLAGGPNEQFF.

The chain employs TRBV4-3 and TRBJ1-1; possibly TRBD1 for D (5 bases). V shed 1 base and J shed 0 bases, with 9 bases lying between them. The CDR3 loop spans 15 amino acids. Per the germline V gene, CDR1 is LGHNA and CDR2 is YSLEER. CDR3 bases: TGCGCCAGCAGCCAAGTTGGGGCCATGAACACTGAAGCTTTCTTT. Protein: CASSQVGAMNTEAFF.